This TCR beta chain emerged from a study of post-analysis software for immune sequencing data. The wider study: Patients with relapsing-remitting, secondary progressive and progressive-relapsing multiple sclerosis courses were all represented.

The table lists this clonotype with a few counts. Its target is unknown. Tagging with unique molecular identifiers was a feature of the TCR beta cDNA libraries. From the PCR reads, TCRdb called clonotypes with MiXCR, one entry per CDR3 protein. There are hundreds of thousands of distinct CDR3 sequences in the sample; 44% occur only once, and about 1.8% lies in the top ten. General study points: The study found significantly lower normalized Chao1 diversity in multiple sclerosis patients than in controls. The study found TRBV5-6, TRBV5-1 and TRBV20-1 among a few TRBV segments more frequent in patients than controls.

V shed 6 bases, J shed 5 bases, and the junction held 7 bases outside the gene matches. This CDR3 comprises 15 residues. Germline V CDR1 and CDR2: MNHNY, SVGAGI (reference sequence). Sequences were obtained from blood. The chain uses TRBV6-6 and TRBJ2-5; 12 nucleotides agree with TRBD2. This sequence was found in a girl aged 10-17 years with multiple sclerosis. The CDR3 is CASSPSGRVGETQYF. The CDR3 nucleotides read TGTGCCAGCAGCCCTAGCGGGAGGGTCGGGGAGACCCAGTACTTC.